One TCR beta chain is described in this entry. As yet, its antigen is unknown. CDR3 length: 14 amino acids. Germline CDR1 and CDR2: MGHRA and YSYEKL. With 4 bases removed from V and 3 bases from J, the gap between germline ends came to 13 bases. Blood was drawn at the time of colonoscopy. The data were obtained in a study of pediatric ulcerative colitis. Study-wide results and limits: Clonal expansions reduced rectal repertoire diversity in acute severe colitis. All ulcerative colitis patients, but no controls, carried a couple of rectal clonotypes.

Some clones are missing from TCRdb's copy, which holds only in-frame ones; the method was immunoSEQ multiplex PCR. The sample has 57,000 or so clones, about 90% seen once. This clonotype originated in a boy aged 5-17 years who was a control in a study of pediatric ulcerative colitis. The sample consisted of blood. The chain employs TRBV4-1 and TRBJ2-7; D could derive from TRBD1 or TRBD2 (5 bases each). The CDR3 DNA follows: TGCGCCAGCAGCCCCACCCGAGGGGTCTACGAGCAGTACTTC. Protein sequence: CASSPTRGVYEQYF.